The next 23 T cell receptor beta chains were all read from a single sample in a study of blood T cells in healthy people across ages. With a J-beta primer mix and a sample-barcoded 5' primer, a second PCR ran about 6 to 11 cycles. TCRdb reprocessed the 5' RACE reads with MiXCR, giving one entry per CDR3 protein. Counted here are approximately 800,000 distinct CDR3 sequences, just over 55% occurring once; the ten biggest clones make up about a quarter. Sequenced input: blood. Every receptor here comes from a man aged 35 to 55 in good health.

The chain links TRBV9 to TRBJ2-7; 7 bases align to TRBD1. The better agreement between TRBJ2-5 and the DNA end casts doubt on the J call. Germline values: CDR1 SGDLS, CDR2 YYNGEE. The CDR3 length is 14 residues. The CDR3 nucleotides read TGTGCCAGCAGCGCGGAAGACAGGGTCGAGACCCAGTACTTC. Translation: CASSAEDRVETQYF.

CDR3 DNA: TGTGCCAGCAGCTCCCGGGACTGGACAGAAAAAGAGACCCAGTACTTC. Its translation is CASSSRDWTEKETQYF. This rearrangement joins TRBV7-9 to TRBJ2-5, with D perhaps matching TRBD1 or TRBD2 (6 bases each). The CDR3 totals 16 residues. Germline V gene lookup returns CDR1 SEHNR and CDR2 FQNEAQ (reference sequence). V lost 4 bases, J lost 3 bases, and 18 bases lay in between.

The gene calls are TRBV2 and TRBJ1-2; a weak D match, TRBD1 (5 bases). The V end lost 10 bases, the J end lost 8 bases, and 17 bases lay between the germline ends. This CDR3 comprises 12 residues. Germline values: CDR1 SNHLY, CDR2 FYNNEI. CDR3 sequence reads: CATTPGDQGYTF. DNA of the CDR3: TGTGCCACTACCCCGGGGGACCAGGGCTACACCTTC.

This clonotype was observed a single time. J is TRBJ1-2 and V is TRBV2; 10 nucleotides align to TRBD1. Germline V gives CDR1 SNHLY, CDR2 FYNNEI. The CDR3 totals 14 residues. Trimming at V came to 7 bases and at J to 2 bases, leaving 4 bases not matched to a gene. CDR3 in DNA: TGTGCCAGCAATTCGGACAGGGGGAACTATGGCTACACCTTC. It codes for CASNSDRGNYGYTF.

This clonotype was counted a few times. This chain connects TRBV11-2 to TRBJ1-2; maybe TRBD1 (6 bases). CDR1 and CDR2 (germline): SGHAT, FQNNGV. V was cut by 4 bases and J by 4 bases, with 13 bases left in between. The CDR3 extends over 14 amino acids. CDR3 nucleotides: TGTGCCAGCAGCTCCGGGGACACTCTCTATGGCTACACCTTC. Its protein product is CASSSGDTLYGYTF.

This chain uses TRBV3-1 with TRBJ2-7, with 7 bases aligning to TRBD1. The CDR3 runs 13 residues. From germline, CDR1 is LGHDT and CDR2 YNNKEL (reference sequence). V lost 0 bases and J lost 7; bases outside the gene matches: 3. This CDR3 is CASSQDSGGEQYF. As DNA, the CDR3 is TGTGCCAGCAGCCAAGATTCAGGGGGTGAGCAGTACTTC.

The V call is TRBV10-3, the J call TRBJ2-5; no clear D gene. The J call is doubtful: the DNA matches TRBJ2-7 better. The germline V gene encodes CDR1 ENHRY and CDR2 SYGVKD. The CDR3 covers 14 residues. The CDR3 nucleotides are TGTGCCATCAGTGAGTCGCTTTTTTTCGACGAGCAGTACTTC. Translating it yields CAISESLFFDEQYF.

This clonotype was detected a few times. This sequence joins TRBV20-1 and TRBJ2-1, with 15 nucleotides matching TRBD2. CDR1 and CDR2 (germline): DFQATT, SNEGSKA (reference sequence). The trim removed 5 bases at V and 5 bases at J, leaving 4 bases unmatched. CDR3 length equals 15 residues. Here the CDR3 reads CSAVRTSGGDNEQFF. The CDR3 region has the DNA TGCAGTGCTGTCCGGACTAGCGGGGGGGACAATGAGCAGTTCTTC.

The chain carries TRBV6-2 or TRBV6-3 and TRBJ1-5; D perhaps matches TRBD1 (5 bases). This CDR3 comprises 15 residues. Germline V gene lookup returns CDR1 MNHEY and CDR2 SVGEGT. Deletions cut 4 bases from V and 0 bases from J, with 10 bases between. The CDR3 DNA reads as TGTGCCAGCAGTTCATGGGGGAATAGCAATCAGCCCCAGCATTTT. It is translated as CASSSWGNSNQPQHF.

The table lists this clonotype with a few counts. V gene TRBV11-2 combines with J gene TRBJ2-6, with D possibly TRBD2 on 5 matching bases. Per the germline V gene, CDR1 is SGHAT and CDR2 is FQNNGV. Trimming removed 4 bases from V and 4 bases from J, with 14 bases in between. CDR3 length equals 16 residues. CDR3 loop: CASSWRFSSGANVLTF. DNA of the CDR3: TGTGCCAGCAGCTGGAGGTTTTCGTCGGGGGCCAACGTCCTGACTTTC.

In regard to this clonotype: A clone one base away is much larger, so this may be a read error. This chain uses TRBV27 with TRBJ2-1, with D hard to call. The CDR3 consists of 11 residues. CDR1 MNHEY and CDR2 SMNVEV come from the germline V gene (reference sequence). Trimming took off 2 bases at V and 7 bases at J, with 3 bases between the two ends. The CDR3 coding sequence is TGTGCCAGCAGTTTAAAGAATGAGCAGTTCTTC. Residues: CASSLKNEQFF.

This chain joins TRBV10-3 and TRBJ1-4, with a possible D match to TRBD1 (6 bases). The CDR3 spans 12 residues. The ends were cut back, 10 bases at V and 8 bases at J, with 14 bases in the middle. The germline V gene has CDR1 ENHRY and CDR2 SYGVKD. The CDR3 reads CATGRGYEKLFF. CDR3 nucleotide sequence: TGTGCCACCGGCAGGGGCTACGAAAAACTGTTTTTT.

The sample holds a few counts of this clonotype. The rearrangement links TRBV20-1 to TRBJ2-3; D remains unclear. The germline V gene has CDR1 DFQATT and CDR2 SNEGSKA (reference sequence). The CDR3 consists of 14 residues. V lost 5 bases, J lost 0 bases, and 12 bases lay in between. As DNA, the CDR3 is TGCAGTGCTCCCGATAGGGCTAGCACAGATACGCAGTATTTT. Its protein is CSAPDRASTDTQYF.

This clonotype appeared a few times. V is TRBV27 and J is TRBJ2-7, with 8 bases matching TRBD1. This CDR3 region has 13 residues. The V segment lost 10 bases and the J segment 2 bases; nucleotides outside the gene matches: 7. Germline CDR1 MNHEY, CDR2 SMNVEV (reference sequence). The DNA for the CDR3 is TGTGCCACCTCATGGACAGGGCCCTACGAGCAGTACTTC. It codes for CATSWTGPYEQYF.

This clonotype was seen a handful of times. The chain recombines TRBV20-1 with TRBJ2-3; D tentatively fits TRBD1 or TRBD2 (5 bases each). V shed 1 base and J shed 0 bases, with 20 bases lying between them. This CDR3 contains 18 residues. Germline V gene data show CDR1 as DFQATT and CDR2 as SNEGSKA (reference sequence). The CDR3, as DNA: TGCAGTGCTAGAGCCATCACGGGGATACAGGATAGCACAGATACGCAGTATTTT. It yields the protein CSARAITGIQDSTDTQYF.

This clonotype was detected only a few times. The chain recombines TRBV4-2 with TRBJ2-7; the D gene is possibly TRBD1 (6 bases). V was pared by 6 bases and J by 5 bases, with 26 bases between. Germline CDR1 LGHNA, CDR2 YNFKEQ. The CDR3 extends over 17 amino acids. CDR3 bases: TGTGCCAGCAGACCCAAACACGGGTCGGTTAAGGGGGACGAGCAGTACTTC. As protein: CASRPKHGSVKGDEQYF.

This clonotype was observed a few times. V usage is TRBV29-1 and J usage is TRBJ1-5; 9 nucleotides agree with TRBD1. Losses at the gene ends were 7 bases for V and 4 bases for J; bases not matched to a gene: 5. CDR3 length: 13 amino acids. The germline gives CDR1 SQVTM, CDR2 ANQGSEA. The CDR3 coding sequence is TGCAGCGCCCAAGGGACAGGGAATCAGCCCCAGCATTTT. It yields the protein CSAQGTGNQPQHF.

The chain combines TRBV19 with TRBJ2-7, with 7 bases aligning to TRBD1. This CDR3 region has 14 residues. The ends lost 5 bases at V and 2 bases at J; junction bases unmatched: 6. Germline assignment: CDR1 LNHDA and CDR2 SQIVND (reference sequence). CDR3 in amino acids: CASSQTGITYEQYF. The CDR3 coding sequence is TGTGCCAGTAGTCAGACAGGGATAACCTACGAGCAGTACTTC.

This clonotype was seen many times. V gene TRBV5-1 combines with J gene TRBJ2-3; tentative D call: TRBD2 (6 bases). Germline loops: CDR1 SGHRS, CDR2 YFSETQ. CDR3 length: 15 amino acids. V lost 0 bases, J lost 3 bases, and 11 bases lay in between. The CDR3, as DNA: TGCGCCAGCAGCTTGGCGGGCGGGAAAACAGATACGCAGTATTTT. It encodes CASSLAGGKTDTQYF.

The chain carries TRBV6-5 and TRBJ2-3; possible D gene TRBD2, 6 bases. V was trimmed by 8 bases and J by 0 bases, leaving 12 bases between them. The germline gives CDR1 MNHEY, CDR2 SVGAGI. The CDR3 is 14 amino acids. As DNA, the CDR3 is TGTGCCAGCCGACGGGGGACTAGCACAGATACGCAGTATTTT. The encoded protein is CASRRGTSTDTQYF.

Of note for this clonotype: A much larger clone is a single base away; this may be a read error. The V gene is TRBV5-5, the J gene TRBJ2-1; possibly TRBD2 for D (7 bases). CDR1 and CDR2 from the germline V gene are SGHKS and YYEKEE (reference sequence). CDR3 length equals 15 residues. CDR3 loop: CASSLGGGSSNEQFF. CDR3 in DNA: TGTGCCAGCAGCTTAGGGGGAGGGTCCTCCAATGAGCAGTTCTTC.

The rearrangement links TRBV20-1 to TRBJ2-7, with 7 bases that match TRBD1. CDR1 and CDR2 from the germline V gene are DFQATT and SNEGSKA (reference sequence). This CDR3 contains 15 residues. V lost 6 bases and J lost 1; bases outside the gene matches: 12. The CDR3 sequence: CSAESTGYSSYEQYF. The DNA of the CDR3 is TGCAGTGCGGAGTCGACAGGGTACTCTTCCTACGAGCAGTACTTC.

The chain uses TRBV20-1 and TRBJ2-3; weak D call: TRBD1 (6 bases). This CDR3 has 14 residues. Germline V gene data show CDR1 as DFQATT and CDR2 as SNEGSKA (reference sequence). Deletions cut 6 bases from V and 4 bases from J, with 17 bases between. The CDR3 DNA is TGCAGTGCAGCGGACAGTAATTGGGCAGATACGCAGTATTTT. Translating gives CSAADSNWADTQYF.